This TCR beta chain stems from a study of cytomegalovirus exposure and HLA in healthy donors. General study findings and limits: Researchers counted 180 or so TCR beta chains as cytomegalovirus-associated. There were reportedly fewer N-insertions in an Asian-associated ancestry cluster than the roughly 670-donor mean, in a later analysis.

On this clone itself: The target antigen is unknown.

This PCR relied on a set of 60 Vbeta primers and 13 Jbeta primers. Repertoires were generated with immunoSEQ multiplex PCR, while TCRdb's copy carries only in-frame clones and drops some. The sample records some 150,000 clones, about 61% being singletons. Germline V gives CDR1 SGHVS, CDR2 FQNEAQ. This CDR3 is built from 15 residues. J lost 4 bases, V lost 5 bases, and 5 bases had no gene match. Though nominally healthy at sampling, donors likely had unrecorded immune exposures. The gene calls are TRBV7-8 and TRBJ1-2; 12 bases agree with TRBD1. The sequence was obtained from a woman between 35 and 50 years old in good health and CMV-seronegative. Sequencing used PBMCs. CDR3 nucleotide sequence: TGTGCCAGCAGCCCGGGGACAGGGGGCACCTATGGCTACACCTTC. Residues: CASSPGTGGTYGYTF.